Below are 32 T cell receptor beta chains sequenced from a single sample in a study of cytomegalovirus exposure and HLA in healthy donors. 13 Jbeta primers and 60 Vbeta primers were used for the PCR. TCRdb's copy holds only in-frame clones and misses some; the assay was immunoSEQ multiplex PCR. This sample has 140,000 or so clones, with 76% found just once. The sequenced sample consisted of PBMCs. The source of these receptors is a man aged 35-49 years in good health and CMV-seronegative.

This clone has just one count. CDR3 region: CASSLGRDTGELFF. The CDR3 nucleotides are TGTGCCAGCAGCTTAGGACGGGACACCGGGGAGCTGTTTTTT. This chain connects TRBV7-9 to TRBJ2-2, with D unresolved. The CDR3 length is 14 residues. CDR1 and CDR2 from the germline V gene are SEHNR and FQNEAQ (reference sequence). The V end was cut by 1 base, the J end by 3 bases, with 6 bases between.

The DNA of the CDR3 is TGTGCCAGCAGCCCCGGGGGGCGGGGAGCCTACAATGAGCAGTTCTTC. Its translation is CASSPGGRGAYNEQFF. The chain uses TRBV7-3 and TRBJ2-1; possibly TRBD2 for D (7 bases). This CDR3 region has 16 residues. Trimming left V 5 bases short and J 2 bases short, with 16 bases between. Germline-derived CDR1 and CDR2 are SGHTA and FQGTGA.

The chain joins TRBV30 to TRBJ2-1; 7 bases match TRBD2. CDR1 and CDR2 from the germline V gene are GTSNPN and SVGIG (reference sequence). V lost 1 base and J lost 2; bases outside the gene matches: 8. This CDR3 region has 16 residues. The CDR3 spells CAWSAGLEPPYNEQFF. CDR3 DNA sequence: TGTGCCTGGAGTGCCGGACTAGAGCCGCCCTACAATGAGCAGTTCTTC.

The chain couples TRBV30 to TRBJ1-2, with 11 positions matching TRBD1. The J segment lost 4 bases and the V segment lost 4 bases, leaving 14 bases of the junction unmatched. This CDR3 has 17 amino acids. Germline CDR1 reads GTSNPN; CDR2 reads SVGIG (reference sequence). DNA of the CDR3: TGTGCCTGGACCCCAAGGGGGGGACAGGGGGGTATCTATGGCTACACCTTC. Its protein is CAWTPRGGQGGIYGYTF.

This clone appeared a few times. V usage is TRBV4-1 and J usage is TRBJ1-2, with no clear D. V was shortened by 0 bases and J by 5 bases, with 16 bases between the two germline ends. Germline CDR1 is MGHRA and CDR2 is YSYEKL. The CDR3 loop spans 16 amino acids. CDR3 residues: CASSQDLSLRGYGYTF. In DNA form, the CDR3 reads TGCGCCAGCAGCCAAGATCTAAGCCTCCGAGGATATGGCTACACCTTC.

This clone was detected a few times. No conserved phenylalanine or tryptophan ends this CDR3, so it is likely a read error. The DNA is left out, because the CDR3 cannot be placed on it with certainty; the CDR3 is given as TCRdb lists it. CDR3 sequence: CASSFPLGD. The rearrangement joins TRBV11-2 to TRBJ2-7; the D call in the table, TRBD2, was not verified against the DNA. Inclusive of both ends, the CDR3 amounts to 9 amino acids. CDR1 SGHAT and CDR2 FQNNGV come from the germline V gene.

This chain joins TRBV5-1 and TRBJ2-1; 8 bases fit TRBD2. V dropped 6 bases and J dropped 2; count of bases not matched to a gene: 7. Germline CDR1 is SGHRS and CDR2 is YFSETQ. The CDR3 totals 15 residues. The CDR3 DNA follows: TGCGCCAGCACAAGACTTAGCGGGACCTACAATGAGCAGTTCTTC. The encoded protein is CASTRLSGTYNEQFF.

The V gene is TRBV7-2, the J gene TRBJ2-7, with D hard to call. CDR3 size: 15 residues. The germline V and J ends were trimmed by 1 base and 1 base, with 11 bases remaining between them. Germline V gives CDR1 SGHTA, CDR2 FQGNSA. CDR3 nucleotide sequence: TGTGCCAGCAGCTTAGGCCAAACAGTGTCCTACGAGCAGTACTTC. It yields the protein CASSLGQTVSYEQYF.

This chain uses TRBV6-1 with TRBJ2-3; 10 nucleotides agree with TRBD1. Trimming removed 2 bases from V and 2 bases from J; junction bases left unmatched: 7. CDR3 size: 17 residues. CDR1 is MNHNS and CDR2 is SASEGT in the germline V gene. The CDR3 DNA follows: TGTGCCAGCAGTGAACTGGCCGGGACAGGGGTCACAGATACGCAGTATTTT. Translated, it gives CASSELAGTGVTDTQYF.

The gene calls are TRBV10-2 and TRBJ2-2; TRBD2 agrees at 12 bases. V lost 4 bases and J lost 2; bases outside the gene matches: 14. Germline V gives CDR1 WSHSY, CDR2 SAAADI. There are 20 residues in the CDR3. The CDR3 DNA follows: TGCGCCAGCAGTGTAGGTTCGACTAGCGGGAGTCCTCTAAACACCGGGGAGCTGTTTTTT. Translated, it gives CASSVGSTSGSPLNTGELFF.

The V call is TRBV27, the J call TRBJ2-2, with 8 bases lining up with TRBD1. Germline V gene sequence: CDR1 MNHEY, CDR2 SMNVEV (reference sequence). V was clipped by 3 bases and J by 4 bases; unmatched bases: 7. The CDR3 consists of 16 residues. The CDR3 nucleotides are TGTGCCAGCAGTTTCTTACCCGGGACAGGCACCGGGGAGCTGTTTTTT. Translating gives CASSFLPGTGTGELFF.

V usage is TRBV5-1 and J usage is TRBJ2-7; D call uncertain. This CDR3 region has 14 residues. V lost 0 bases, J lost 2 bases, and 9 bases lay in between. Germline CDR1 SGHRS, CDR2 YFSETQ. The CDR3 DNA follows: TGCGCCAGCAGCTTGGAGAACAGACCCTACGAGCAGTACTTC. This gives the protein CASSLENRPYEQYF.

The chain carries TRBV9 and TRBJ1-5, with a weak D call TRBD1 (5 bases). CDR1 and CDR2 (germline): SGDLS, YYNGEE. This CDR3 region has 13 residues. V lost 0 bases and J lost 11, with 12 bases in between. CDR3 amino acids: CASSVEMSGSQHF. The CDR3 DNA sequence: TGTGCCAGCAGCGTAGAGATGTCAGGGTCCCAGCATTTT.

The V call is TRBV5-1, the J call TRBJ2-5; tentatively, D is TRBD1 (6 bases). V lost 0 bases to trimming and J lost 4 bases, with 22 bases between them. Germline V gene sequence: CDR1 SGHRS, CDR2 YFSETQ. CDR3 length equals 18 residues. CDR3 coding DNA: TGCGCCAGCAGCTTGGTAGGGGGATTGGGGTCGGTCGGAGAGACCCAGTACTTC. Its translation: CASSLVGGLGSVGETQYF.

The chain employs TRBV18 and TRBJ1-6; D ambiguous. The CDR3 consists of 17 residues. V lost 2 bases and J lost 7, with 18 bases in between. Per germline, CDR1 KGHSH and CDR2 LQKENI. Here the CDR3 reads CASSPSYVRVENSPLHF. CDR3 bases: TGTGCCAGCTCACCATCGTACGTCCGGGTGGAGAATTCACCCCTCCACTTT. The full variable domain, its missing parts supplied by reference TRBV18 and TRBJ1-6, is NAGVMQNPRHLVRRRGQEARLRCSPMKGHSHVYWYRQLPEEGLKFMVYLQKENIIDESGMPKERFSAEFPKEGPSILRIQQVVRGDSAAYFCASSPSYVRVENSPLHFGNGTRLTVT.

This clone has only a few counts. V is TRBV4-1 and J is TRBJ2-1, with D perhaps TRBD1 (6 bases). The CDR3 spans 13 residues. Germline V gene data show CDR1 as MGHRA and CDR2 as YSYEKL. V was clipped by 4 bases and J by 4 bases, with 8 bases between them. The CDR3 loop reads CASSPDRYNEQFF. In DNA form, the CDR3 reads TGCGCCAGCAGCCCTGACAGGTACAATGAGCAGTTCTTC.

The CDR3 here is CASSQDPSGSNEKLFF. The CDR3 DNA reads TGCGCCAGCAGCCAAGACCCTTCCGGGAGTAATGAAAAACTGTTTTTT. The chain links TRBV4-1 to TRBJ1-4; D not certain. Trimming took 0 bases from V and 4 from J, leaving 12 bases between them. Germline lookup yields CDR1 MGHRA and CDR2 YSYEKL. The CDR3 is made up of 16 amino acids.

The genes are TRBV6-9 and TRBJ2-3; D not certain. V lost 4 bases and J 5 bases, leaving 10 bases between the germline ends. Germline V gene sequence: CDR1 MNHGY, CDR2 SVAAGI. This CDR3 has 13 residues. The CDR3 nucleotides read TGTGCCAGCAGTTTCCAGGATGAAGATACGCAGTATTTT. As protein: CASSFQDEDTQYF.

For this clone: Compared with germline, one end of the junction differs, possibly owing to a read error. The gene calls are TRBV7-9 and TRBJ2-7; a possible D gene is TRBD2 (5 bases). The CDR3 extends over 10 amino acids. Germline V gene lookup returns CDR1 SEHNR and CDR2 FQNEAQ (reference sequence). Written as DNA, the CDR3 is TGTTCCAGCTCGGGGTACGAGCAGTACTTC. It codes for CSSSGYEQYF.

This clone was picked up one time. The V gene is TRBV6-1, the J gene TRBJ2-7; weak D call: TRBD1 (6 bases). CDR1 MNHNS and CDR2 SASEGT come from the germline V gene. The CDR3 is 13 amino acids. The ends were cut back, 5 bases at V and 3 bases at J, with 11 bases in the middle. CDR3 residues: CASSLGQLYEQYF. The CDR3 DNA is TGTGCCAGCAGTCTAGGACAGCTCTACGAGCAGTACTTC.

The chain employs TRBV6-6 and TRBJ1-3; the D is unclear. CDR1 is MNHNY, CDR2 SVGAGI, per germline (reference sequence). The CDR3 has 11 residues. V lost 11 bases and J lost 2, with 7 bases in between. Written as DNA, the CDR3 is TGTGCCTCCCGGGCTGGAAACACCATATATTTT. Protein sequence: CASRAGNTIYF.

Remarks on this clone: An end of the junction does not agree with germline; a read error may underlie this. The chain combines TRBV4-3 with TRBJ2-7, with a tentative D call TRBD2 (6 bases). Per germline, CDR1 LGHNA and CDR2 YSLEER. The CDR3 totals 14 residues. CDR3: CTSSQDGSSYEQYF. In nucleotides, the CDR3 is TGCACCAGCAGCCAAGACGGGAGCTCCTACGAGCAGTACTTC.

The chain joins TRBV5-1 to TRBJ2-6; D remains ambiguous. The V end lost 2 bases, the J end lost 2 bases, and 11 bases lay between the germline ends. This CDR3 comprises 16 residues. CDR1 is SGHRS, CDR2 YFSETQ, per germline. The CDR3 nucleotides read TGCGCCAGCAGCTTTTCACTTCTGGCTGGGGCCAACGTCCTGACTTTC. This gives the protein CASSFSLLAGANVLTF. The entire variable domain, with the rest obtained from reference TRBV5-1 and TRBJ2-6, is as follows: KAGVTQTPRYLIKTRGQQVTLSCSPISGHRSVSWYQQTPGQGLQFLFEYFSETQRNKGNFPGRFSGRQFSNSRSEMNVSTLELGDSALYLCASSFSLLAGANVLTFGAGSRLTVL.

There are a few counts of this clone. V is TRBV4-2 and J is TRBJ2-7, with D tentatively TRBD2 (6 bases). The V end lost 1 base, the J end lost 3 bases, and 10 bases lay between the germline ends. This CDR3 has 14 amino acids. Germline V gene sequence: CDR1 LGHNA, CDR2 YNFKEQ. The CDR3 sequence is CASSQALAYYEQYF. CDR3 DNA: TGTGCCAGCAGCCAAGCGCTAGCGTACTACGAGCAGTACTTC.

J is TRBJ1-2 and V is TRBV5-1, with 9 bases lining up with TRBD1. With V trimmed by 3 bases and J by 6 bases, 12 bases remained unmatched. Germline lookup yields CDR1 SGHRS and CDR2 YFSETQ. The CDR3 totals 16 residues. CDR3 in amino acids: CASSWGDREDEDGYTF. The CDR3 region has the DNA TGCGCCAGCAGCTGGGGGGACAGGGAGGACGAGGATGGCTACACCTTC.

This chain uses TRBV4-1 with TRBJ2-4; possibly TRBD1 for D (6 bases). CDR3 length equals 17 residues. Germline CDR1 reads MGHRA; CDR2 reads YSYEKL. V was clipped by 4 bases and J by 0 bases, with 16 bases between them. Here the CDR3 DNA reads TGCGCCAGCAGCCCCCAATCAGGACAGCTAGCCAAAAACATTCAGTACTTC. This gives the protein CASSPQSGQLAKNIQYF.

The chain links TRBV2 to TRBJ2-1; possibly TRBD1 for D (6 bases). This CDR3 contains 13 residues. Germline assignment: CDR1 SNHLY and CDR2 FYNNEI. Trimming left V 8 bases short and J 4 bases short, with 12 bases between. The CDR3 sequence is CASSDRLYNEQFF. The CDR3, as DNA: TGTGCCAGCTCGGACAGATTATACAATGAGCAGTTCTTC.

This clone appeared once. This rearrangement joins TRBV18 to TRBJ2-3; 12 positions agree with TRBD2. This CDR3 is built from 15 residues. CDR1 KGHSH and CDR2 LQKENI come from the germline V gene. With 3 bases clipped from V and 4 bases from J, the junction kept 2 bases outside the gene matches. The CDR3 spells CASSPSSGRADTQYF. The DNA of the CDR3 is TGTGCCAGCTCACCCTCTAGCGGGAGGGCAGATACGCAGTATTTT. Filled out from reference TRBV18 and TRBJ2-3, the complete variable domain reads NAGVMQNPRHLVRRRGQEARLRCSPMKGHSHVYWYRQLPEEGLKFMVYLQKENIIDESGMPKERFSAEFPKEGPSILRIQQVVRGDSAAYFCASSPSSGRADTQYFGPGTRLTVL.

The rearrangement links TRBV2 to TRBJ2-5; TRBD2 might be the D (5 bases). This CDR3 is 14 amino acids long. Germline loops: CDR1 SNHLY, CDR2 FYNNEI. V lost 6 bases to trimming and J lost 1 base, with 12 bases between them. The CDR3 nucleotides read TGTGCCAGCAGCATCCGCACTAGCCAAGAGACCCAGTACTTC. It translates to CASSIRTSQETQYF.

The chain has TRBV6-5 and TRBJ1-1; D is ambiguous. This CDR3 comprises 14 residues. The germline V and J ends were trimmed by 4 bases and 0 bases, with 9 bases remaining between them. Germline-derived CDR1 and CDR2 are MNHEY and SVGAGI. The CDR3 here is CASSSQALNTEAFF. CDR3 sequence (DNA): TGTGCCAGCAGTTCCCAGGCCCTGAACACTGAAGCTTTCTTT.

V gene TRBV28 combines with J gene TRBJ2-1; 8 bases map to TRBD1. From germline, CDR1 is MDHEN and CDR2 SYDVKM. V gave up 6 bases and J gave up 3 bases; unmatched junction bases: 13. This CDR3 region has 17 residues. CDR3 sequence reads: CASRPQYGQGGYNEQFF. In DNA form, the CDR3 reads TGTGCCAGCAGGCCTCAATACGGACAGGGCGGCTACAATGAGCAGTTCTTC.

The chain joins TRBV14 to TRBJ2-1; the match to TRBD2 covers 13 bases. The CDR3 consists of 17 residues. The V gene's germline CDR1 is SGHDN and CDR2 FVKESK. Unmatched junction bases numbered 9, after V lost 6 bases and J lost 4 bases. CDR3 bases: TGTGCCAGCAGGGGGACTAGCGGGGCGAATTTATACAATGAGCAGTTCTTC. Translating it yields CASRGTSGANLYNEQFF.